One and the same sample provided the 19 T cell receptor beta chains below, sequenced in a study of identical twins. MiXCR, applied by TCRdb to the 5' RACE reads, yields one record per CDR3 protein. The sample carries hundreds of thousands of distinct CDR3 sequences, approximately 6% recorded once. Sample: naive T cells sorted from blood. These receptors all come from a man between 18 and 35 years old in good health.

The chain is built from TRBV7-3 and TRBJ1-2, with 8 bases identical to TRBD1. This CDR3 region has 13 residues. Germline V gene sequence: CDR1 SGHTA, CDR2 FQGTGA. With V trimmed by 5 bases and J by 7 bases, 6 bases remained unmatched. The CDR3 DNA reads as TGTGCCAGCAGCCCCGACAGGGGATTTGGCTACACCTTC. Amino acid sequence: CASSPDRGFGYTF.

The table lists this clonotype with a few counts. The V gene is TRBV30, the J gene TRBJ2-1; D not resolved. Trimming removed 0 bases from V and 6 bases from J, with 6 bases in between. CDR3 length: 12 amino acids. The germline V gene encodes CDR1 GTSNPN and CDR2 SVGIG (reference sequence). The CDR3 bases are TGTGCCTGGAGTGTCCCCCCCAATGAGCAGTTCTTC. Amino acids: CAWSVPPNEQFF.

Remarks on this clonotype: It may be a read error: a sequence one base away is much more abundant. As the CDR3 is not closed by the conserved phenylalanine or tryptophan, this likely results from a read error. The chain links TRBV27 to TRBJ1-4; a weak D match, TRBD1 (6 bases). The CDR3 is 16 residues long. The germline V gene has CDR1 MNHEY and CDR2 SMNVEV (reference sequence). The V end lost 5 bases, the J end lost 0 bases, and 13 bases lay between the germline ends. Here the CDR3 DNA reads TGTGCCAGCAGTCCAGGACAGCTTGCAACTAATGAAAAACTGTTTTCT. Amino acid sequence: CASSPGQLATNEKLFS.

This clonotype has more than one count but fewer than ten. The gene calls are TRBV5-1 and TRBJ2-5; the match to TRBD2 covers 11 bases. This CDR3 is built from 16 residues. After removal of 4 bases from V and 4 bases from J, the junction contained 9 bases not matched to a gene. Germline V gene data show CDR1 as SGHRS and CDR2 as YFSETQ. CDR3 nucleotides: TGCGCCAGCAGCCCCGGGACTAGCGGAGTAGGAGAGACCCAGTACTTC. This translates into CASSPGTSGVGETQYF.

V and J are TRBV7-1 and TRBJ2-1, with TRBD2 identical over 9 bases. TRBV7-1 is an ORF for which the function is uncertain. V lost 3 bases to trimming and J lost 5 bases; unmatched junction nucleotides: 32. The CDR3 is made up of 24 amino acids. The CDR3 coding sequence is TGTGCCAGCAGCTCTAAATCGGACTCGCTACGGCGGGAGGGCCATCCACACACACACAATGAGCAGTTCTTC. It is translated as CASSSKSDSLRREGHPHTHNEQFF.

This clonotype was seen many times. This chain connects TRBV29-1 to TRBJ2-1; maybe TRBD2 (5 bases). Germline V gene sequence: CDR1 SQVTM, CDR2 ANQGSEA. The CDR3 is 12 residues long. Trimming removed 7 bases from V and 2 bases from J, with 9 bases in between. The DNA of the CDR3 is TGCAGCGCCAAGGAGGCCTACAATGAGCAGTTCTTC. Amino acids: CSAKEAYNEQFF.

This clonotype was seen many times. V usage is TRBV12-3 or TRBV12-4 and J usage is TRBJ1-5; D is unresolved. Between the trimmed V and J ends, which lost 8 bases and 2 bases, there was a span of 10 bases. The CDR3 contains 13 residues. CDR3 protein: CASRDIGNQPQHF. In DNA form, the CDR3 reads TGTGCCAGCCGCGACATAGGCAATCAGCCCCAGCATTTT.

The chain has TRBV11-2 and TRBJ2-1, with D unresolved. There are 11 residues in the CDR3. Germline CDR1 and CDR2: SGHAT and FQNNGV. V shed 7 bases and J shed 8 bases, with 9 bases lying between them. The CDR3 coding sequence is TGTGCCAGCACCTTTACTCATGAGCAGTTCTTC. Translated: CASTFTHEQFF.

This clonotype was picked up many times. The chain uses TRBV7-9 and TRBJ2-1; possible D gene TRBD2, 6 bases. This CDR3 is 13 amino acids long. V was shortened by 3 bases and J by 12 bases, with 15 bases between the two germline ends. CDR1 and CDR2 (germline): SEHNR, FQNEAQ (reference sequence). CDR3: CASSLTGTFRQFF. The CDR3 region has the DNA TGTGCCAGCAGCTTGACTGGGACTTTCAGGCAGTTCTTC.

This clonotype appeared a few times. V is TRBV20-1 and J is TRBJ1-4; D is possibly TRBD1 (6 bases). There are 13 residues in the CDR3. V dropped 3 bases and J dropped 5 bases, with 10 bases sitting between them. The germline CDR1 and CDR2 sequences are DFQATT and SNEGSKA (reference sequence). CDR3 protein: CSASGGANEKLFF. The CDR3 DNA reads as TGCAGTGCTAGCGGGGGGGCGAATGAAAAACTGTTTTTT.

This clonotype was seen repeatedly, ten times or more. CDR3 sequence (DNA): TGCAGCGTTGAAAGTGTGGGACAGGGGGCTTTGGGGCAGTACTTC. Translation gives CSVESVGQGALGQYF. The genes are TRBV29-1 and TRBJ2-7; the match to TRBD1 covers 12 bases. CDR1 is SQVTM, CDR2 ANQGSEA, per germline. Germline trimming cut 2 bases from V and 9 bases from J; bases unmatched to any gene: 11. This CDR3 contains 15 residues.

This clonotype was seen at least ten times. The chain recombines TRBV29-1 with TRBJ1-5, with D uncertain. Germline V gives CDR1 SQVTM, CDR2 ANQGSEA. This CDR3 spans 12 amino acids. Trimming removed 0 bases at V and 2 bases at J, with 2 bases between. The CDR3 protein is CSVEEGNQPQHF. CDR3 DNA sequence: TGCAGCGTTGAAGAGGGCAATCAGCCCCAGCATTTT.

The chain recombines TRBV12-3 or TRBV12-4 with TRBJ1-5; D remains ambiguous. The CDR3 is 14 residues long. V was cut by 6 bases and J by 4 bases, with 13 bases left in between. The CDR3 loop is CASSPPQPNQPQHF. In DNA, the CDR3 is TGTGCCAGCAGCCCCCCCCAACCGAATCAGCCCCAGCATTTT.

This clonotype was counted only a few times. The CDR3 coding sequence is TGTGCCAGCAGCCGGGGACATAATGAAAAACTGTTTTTT. Protein: CASSRGHNEKLFF. The chain carries TRBV14 and TRBJ1-4; perhaps TRBD1 as D (6 bases). The CDR3 consists of 13 residues. Per the germline V gene, CDR1 is SGHDN and CDR2 is FVKESK. Trimming removed 4 bases at V and 4 bases at J, with 7 bases between.

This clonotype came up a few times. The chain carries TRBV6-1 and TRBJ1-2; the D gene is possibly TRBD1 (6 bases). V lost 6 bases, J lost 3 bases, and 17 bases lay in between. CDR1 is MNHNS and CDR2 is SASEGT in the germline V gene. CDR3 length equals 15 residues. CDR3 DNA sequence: TGTGCCAGCAGACAACACGACAGGCCCCACTATGGCTACACCTTC. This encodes CASRQHDRPHYGYTF.

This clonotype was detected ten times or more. Here the CDR3 DNA reads TGTGCCAGCAGTTTGCTCGGGACTAGCGGGCGGGAGACCCAGTACTTC. This sequence encodes CASSLLGTSGRETQYF. This rearrangement joins TRBV12-3 or TRBV12-4 to TRBJ2-5; 12 positions match TRBD2. The V and J ends lost 3 bases and 5 bases, in that order; junction bases with no gene match: 7. CDR3 length equals 16 residues.

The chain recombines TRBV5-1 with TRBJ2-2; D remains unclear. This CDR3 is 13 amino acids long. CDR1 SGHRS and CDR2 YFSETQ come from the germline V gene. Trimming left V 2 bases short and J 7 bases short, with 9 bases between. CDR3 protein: CASSLRDSGELFF. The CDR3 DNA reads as TGCGCCAGCAGCTTACGAGATAGCGGGGAGCTGTTTTTT.

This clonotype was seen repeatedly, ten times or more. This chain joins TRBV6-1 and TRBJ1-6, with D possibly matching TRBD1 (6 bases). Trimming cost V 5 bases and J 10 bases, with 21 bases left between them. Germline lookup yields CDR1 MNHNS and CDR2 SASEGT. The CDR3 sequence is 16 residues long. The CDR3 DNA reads TGTGCCAGCAGTCGTTATACAGGGAGTGAGGGATCACCCCTCCACTTT. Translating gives CASSRYTGSEGSPLHF.

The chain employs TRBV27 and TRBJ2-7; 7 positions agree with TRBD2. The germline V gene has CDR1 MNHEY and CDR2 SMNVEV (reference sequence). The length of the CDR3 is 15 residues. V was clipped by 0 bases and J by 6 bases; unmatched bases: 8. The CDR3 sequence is CASSLSAGLPPEQYF. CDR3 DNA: TGTGCCAGCAGTTTATCCGCGGGACTACCACCCGAGCAGTACTTC.